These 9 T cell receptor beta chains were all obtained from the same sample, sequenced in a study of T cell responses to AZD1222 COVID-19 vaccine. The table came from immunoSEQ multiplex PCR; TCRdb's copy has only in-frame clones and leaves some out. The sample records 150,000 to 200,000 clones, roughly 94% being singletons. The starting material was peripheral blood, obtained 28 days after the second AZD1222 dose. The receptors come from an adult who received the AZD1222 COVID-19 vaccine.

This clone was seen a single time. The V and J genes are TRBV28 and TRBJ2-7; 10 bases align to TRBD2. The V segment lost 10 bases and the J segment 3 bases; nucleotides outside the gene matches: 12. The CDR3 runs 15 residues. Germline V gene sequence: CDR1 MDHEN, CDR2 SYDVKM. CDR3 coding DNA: TGTGCCACCGACGATAAGCGGGAGGGATTCTACGAGCAGTACTTC. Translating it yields CATDDKREGFYEQYF.

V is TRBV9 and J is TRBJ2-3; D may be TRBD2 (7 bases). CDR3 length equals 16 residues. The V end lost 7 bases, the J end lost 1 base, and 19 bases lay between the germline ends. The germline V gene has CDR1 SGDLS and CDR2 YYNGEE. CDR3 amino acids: CASSAAGRGGTDTQYF. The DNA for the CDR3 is TGTGCCAGCTCCGCAGCGGGGAGGGGGGGCACAGATACGCAGTATTTT.

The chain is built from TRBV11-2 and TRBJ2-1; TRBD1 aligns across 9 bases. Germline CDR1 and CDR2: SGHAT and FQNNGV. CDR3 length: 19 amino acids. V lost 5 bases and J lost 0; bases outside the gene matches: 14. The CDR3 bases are TGTGCCAGCAGCGGAGGGACAGGGACTACCCCAAGCTCCTACAATGAGCAGTTCTTC. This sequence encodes CASSGGTGTTPSSYNEQFF.

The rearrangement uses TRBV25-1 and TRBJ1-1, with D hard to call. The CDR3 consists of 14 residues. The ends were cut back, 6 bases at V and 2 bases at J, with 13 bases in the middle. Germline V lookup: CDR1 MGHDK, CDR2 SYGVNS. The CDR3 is CASRGSGQNTEAFF. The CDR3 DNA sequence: TGTGCCAGCAGGGGATCGGGCCAAAACACTGAAGCTTTCTTT.

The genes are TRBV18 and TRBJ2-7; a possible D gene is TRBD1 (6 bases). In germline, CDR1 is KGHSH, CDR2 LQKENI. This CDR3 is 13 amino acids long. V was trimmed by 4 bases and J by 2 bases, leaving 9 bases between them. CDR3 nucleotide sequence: TGTGCCAGCTCACAACGACAGGCCTACGAGCAGTACTTC. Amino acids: CASSQRQAYEQYF.

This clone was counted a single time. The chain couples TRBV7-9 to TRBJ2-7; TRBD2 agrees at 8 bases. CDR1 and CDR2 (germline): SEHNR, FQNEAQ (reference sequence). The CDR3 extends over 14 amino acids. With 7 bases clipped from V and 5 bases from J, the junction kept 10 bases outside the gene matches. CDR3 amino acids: CASTPVAGGHEQYF. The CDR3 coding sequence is TGTGCCAGCACACCGGTGGCGGGAGGTCACGAGCAGTACTTC.

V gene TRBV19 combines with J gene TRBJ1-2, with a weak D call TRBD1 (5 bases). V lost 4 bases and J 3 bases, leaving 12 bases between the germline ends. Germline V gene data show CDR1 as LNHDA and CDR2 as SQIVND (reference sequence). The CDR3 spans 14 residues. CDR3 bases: TGTGCCAGTAGTACCAGGGTGAACGACTATGGCTACACCTTC. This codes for CASSTRVNDYGYTF. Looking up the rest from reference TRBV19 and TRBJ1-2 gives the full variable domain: DGGITQSPKYLFRKEGQNVTLSCEQNLNHDAMYWYRQDPGQGLRLIYYSQIVNDFQKGDIAEGYSVSREKKESFPLTVTSAQKNPTAFYLCASSTRVNDYGYTFGSGTRLTVV.

CDR3 residues: CATGTSGRGRMGETQYF. The DNA of the CDR3 is TGTGCCACCGGGACTAGCGGGAGAGGGCGGATGGGGGAGACCCAGTACTTC. The chain links TRBV10-3 to TRBJ2-5; 14 nucleotides line up with TRBD2. Trimming removed 10 bases from V and 5 bases from J; junction bases left unmatched: 15. Germline V gene data show CDR1 as ENHRY and CDR2 as SYGVKD. The CDR3 contains 17 residues.

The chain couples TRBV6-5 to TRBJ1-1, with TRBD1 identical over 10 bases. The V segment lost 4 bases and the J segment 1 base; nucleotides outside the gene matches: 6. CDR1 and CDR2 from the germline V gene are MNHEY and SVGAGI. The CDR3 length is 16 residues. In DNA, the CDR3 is TGTGCCAGCAGTTCCAATGGACAGGGGGGGAACACTGAAGCTTTCTTT. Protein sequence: CASSSNGQGGNTEAFF.